The present TCR beta chain was sequenced within a study of PD-L1 blockade in urothelial cancer. Whole-study context: Patients started atezolizumab in the mid-2010s, 1,200 mg intravenously every 3 weeks.

Documented time point: peripheral blood 6 weeks after treatment start. The study collected 1 to 8 samples per patient, pretreatment and on-treatment. As concerns this clone: Its antigen is not known.

Synthetically made TCR analog templates were put into each PCR as spikes. TCRdb keeps only in-frame clones here, not all; method: immunoSEQ multiplex PCR. The sample records about 120,000 clones, approximately 90% being singletons. Whole-study results and caveats: Clones that were tumor-associated expanded more in the blood of durable-benefit patients at 3 weeks.

Germline lookup yields CDR1 ENHRY and CDR2 SYGVKD. Trimming removed 3 bases from V and 3 bases from J, with 11 bases in between. The CDR3 is 14 residues long. This clonotype was obtained from a man aged 55 to 70 with urothelial cancer. The chain links TRBV10-3 to TRBJ1-1; D is unclear. This material consisted of PBMCs, taken around atezolizumab (anti-PD-L1) treatment. CDR3 in amino acids: CAISDSWRDTEAFF. In DNA form, the CDR3 reads TGTGCCATCAGTGACTCCTGGCGGGACACTGAAGCTTTCTTT.